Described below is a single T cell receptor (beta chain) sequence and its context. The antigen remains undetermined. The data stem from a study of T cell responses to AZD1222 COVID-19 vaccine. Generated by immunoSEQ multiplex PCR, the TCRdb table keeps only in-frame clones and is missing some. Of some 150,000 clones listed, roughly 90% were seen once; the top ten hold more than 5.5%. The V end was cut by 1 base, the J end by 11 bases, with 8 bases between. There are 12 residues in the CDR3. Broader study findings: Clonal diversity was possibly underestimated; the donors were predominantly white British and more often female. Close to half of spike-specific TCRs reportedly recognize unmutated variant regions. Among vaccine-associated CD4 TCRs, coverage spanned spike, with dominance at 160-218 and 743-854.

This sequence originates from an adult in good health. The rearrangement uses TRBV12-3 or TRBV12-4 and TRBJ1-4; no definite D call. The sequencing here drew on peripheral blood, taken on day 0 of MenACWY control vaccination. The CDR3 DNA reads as TGTGCCAGCAGTTTAGTGGAGCGGAAACTGTTTTTT. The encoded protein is CASSLVERKLFF.